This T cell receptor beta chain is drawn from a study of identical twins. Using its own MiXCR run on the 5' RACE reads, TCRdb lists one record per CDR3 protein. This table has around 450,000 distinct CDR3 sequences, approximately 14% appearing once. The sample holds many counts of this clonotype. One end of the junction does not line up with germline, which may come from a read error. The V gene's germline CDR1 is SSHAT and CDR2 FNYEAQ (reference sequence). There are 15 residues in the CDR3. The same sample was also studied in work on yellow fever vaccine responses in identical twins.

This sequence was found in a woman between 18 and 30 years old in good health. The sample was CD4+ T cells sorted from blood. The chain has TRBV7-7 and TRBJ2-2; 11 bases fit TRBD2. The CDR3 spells CASSPLAGGAGELFF. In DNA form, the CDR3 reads TGTGCTAGCAGCCCGCTAGCGGGGGGAGCCGGGGAGCTGTTTTTT.